The sequence of this T cell receptor beta chain was determined in a study of T cell responses to AZD1222 COVID-19 vaccine. Comments on this clone: Its antigen is still unknown.

Study-level findings and limits: Seropositivity was recorded at baseline in only 5 or 6 AZD1222 recipients.

V was clipped by 0 bases and J by 4 bases, with 10 bases between them. CDR3 length: 14 residues. Germline CDR1 SGHRS, CDR2 YFSETQ. Generated by immunoSEQ multiplex PCR, the TCRdb table keeps only in-frame clones and is missing some. There are roughly 67,000 clones in the sample; more than 70% occur only once, and less than 20% lies in the top ten. The TCR was taken from an adult in good health. This sequence joins TRBV5-1 and TRBJ1-2, with D possibly being TRBD1 (6 bases). This material consisted of peripheral blood, taken on day 0 of AZD1222 vaccination. The CDR3 nucleotides read TGCGCCAGCAGCTTGGACGGGGGCAGCTATGGCTACACCTTC. This codes for CASSLDGGSYGYTF.